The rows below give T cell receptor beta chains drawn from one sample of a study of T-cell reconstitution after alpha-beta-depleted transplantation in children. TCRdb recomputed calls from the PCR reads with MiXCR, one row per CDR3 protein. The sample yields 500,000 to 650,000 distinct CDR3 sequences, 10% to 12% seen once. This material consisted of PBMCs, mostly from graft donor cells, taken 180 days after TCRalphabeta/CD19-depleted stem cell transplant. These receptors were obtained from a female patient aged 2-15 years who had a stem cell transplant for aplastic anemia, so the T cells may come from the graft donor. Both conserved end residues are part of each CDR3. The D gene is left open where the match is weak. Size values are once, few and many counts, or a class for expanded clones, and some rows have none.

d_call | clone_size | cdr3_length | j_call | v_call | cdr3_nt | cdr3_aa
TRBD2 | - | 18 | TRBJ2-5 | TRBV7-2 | TGTGCCAGCAGCTTAGCGAGGCTAGCGGGAGGGCATGGGGAGACCCAGTACTTC | CASSLARLAGGHGETQYF
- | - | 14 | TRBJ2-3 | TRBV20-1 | TGCAGTGCTAGGCGGCAAATACGCACAGATACGCAGTATTTT | CSARRQIRTDTQYF
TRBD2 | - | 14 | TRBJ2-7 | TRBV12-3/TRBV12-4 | TGTGCCACCGGGACTAGCGGGAGGGCCGGCGAGCAGTACTTC | CATGTSGRAGEQYF
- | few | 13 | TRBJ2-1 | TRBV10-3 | TGTGCCACTGTATCAATGACCTACAATGAGCAGTTCTTC | CATVSMTYNEQFF
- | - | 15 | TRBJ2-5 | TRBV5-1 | TGCGCCAGCACTCAGACAGCTTCCTACCAAGAGACCCAGTACTTC | CASTQTASYQETQYF
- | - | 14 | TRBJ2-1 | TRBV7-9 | TGTGCCAGCAGCCTTCTTGGGTTCGGCAATGAGCAGTTCTTC | CASSLLGFGNEQFF
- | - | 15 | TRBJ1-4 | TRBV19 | TGTGCCAGTACCATAGTGCCTGGACGAGGCGAAAAACTGTTTTTT | CASTIVPGRGEKLFF
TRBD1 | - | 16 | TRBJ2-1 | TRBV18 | TGTGCCAGCTCACTACCCAGGGGGCGGGCCGACAATGAGCAGTTCTTC | CASSLPRGRADNEQFF
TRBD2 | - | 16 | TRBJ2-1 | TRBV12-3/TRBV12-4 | TGTGCCAGCAGTGAGAAGGGACTAGCGGGAGTGGGAGAGCAGTTCTTC | CASSEKGLAGVGEQFF
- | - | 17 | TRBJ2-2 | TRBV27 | TGTGCCAGCAGTTTACAGTATGGTAATACGAACACCGGGGAGCTGTTTTTT | CASSLQYGNTNTGELFF
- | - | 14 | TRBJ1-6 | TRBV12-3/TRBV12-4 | TGTGCCAGCAGTTTCGGGGGGCAGGGTTCACCCCTCCACTTT | CASSFGGQGSPLHF
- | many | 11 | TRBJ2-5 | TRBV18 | TGTGCCAGCAGCACACAAGAGACCCAGTACTTC | CASSTQETQYF
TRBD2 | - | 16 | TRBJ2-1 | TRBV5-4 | TGTGGCAGCAGCTCCGGGACTAGCGGGTCCTACAATGAGCAGTTCTTC | CGSSSGTSGSYNEQFF
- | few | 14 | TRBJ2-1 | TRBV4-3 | TGCGCCAGCAGCCAAGACGTCCATGGAGATGAGCAGTTCTTC | CASSQDVHGDEQFF
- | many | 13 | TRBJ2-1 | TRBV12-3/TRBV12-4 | TGTGCCAGCAGTTACGGGGTCTGGTATGAGCAGTTCTTC | CASSYGVWYEQFF
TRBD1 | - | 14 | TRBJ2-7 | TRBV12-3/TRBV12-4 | TGTGCCAGCAGTCTCGACAGGGCTCGGACCGAGCAGTACTTC | CASSLDRARTEQYF
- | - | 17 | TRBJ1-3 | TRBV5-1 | TGCGCCAGCAGCTCCATAGATACAGGGAGATCTGGAAACACCATATATTTT | CASSSIDTGRSGNTIYF
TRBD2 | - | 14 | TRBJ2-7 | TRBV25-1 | TGTGCCAGCAGTGAACACCGCGGGAGCTACGAGCAGTACTTC | CASSEHRGSYEQYF
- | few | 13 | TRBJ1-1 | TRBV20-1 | TGCAGTGCTAGTGGGCGGTGGAACACTGAAGCTTTCTTT | CSASGRWNTEAFF
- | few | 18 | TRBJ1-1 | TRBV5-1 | TGCGCCAGCAGCATTCTTGGGTCGGGCGACCTTTATGGCACTGAAGCTTTCTTT | CASSILGSGDLYGTEAFF
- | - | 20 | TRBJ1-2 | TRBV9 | TGTGCCAGCAGCGTAGCCTGGGGGACGCTGGACACAAAAGCTAACTATGGCTACACCTTC | CASSVAWGTLDTKANYGYTF
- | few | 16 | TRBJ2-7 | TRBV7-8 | TGTGCCAGCAGCGGGAGGAAAGGGCCTGGGTGGTACGAGCAGTACTTC | CASSGRKGPGWYEQYF
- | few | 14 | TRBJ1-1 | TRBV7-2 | TGTGCCAGCAGCTTGGACGACAGAAACACTGAAGCTTTCTTT | CASSLDDRNTEAFF